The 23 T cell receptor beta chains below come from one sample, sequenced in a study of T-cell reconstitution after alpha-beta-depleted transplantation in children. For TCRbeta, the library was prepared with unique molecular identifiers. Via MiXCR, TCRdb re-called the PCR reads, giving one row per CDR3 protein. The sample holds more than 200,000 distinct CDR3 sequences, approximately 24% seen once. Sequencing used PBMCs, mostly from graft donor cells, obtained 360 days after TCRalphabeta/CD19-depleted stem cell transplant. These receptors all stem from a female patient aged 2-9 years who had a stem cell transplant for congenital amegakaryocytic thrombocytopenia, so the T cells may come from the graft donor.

The CDR3 DNA follows: TGTGCCAGCTCACCAAAACAAGAGACCCAGTACTTC. This encodes CASSPKQETQYF. The gene calls are TRBV18 and TRBJ2-5; D is uncertain. The CDR3 spans 12 residues. Germline CDR1 and CDR2: KGHSH and LQKENI. Trimming stripped 2 bases from V and 2 bases from J, with 3 bases between.

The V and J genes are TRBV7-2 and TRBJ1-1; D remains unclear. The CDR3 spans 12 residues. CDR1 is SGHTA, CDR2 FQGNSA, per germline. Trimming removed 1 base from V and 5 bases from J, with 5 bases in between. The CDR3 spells CASSLERTEAFF. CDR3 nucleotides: TGTGCCAGCAGCTTAGAGAGGACTGAAGCTTTCTTT.

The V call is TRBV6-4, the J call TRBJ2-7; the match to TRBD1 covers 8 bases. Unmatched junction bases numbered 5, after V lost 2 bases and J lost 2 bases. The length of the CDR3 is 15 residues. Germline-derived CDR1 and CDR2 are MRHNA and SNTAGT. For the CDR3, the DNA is TGTGCCAGCAGTGACCCCGGACAGGGAACCTACGAGCAGTACTTC. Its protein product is CASSDPGQGTYEQYF.

The CDR3 DNA reads TGTGCCAGCAGTAGAGACATGCTTCGGTCTCAGTACTTC. It yields the protein CASSRDMLRSQYF. V and J are TRBV2 and TRBJ2-4; no definite D call. Trimming took off 5 bases at V and 12 bases at J, with 17 bases between the two ends. From germline, CDR1 is SNHLY and CDR2 FYNNEI. CDR3 length: 13 residues.

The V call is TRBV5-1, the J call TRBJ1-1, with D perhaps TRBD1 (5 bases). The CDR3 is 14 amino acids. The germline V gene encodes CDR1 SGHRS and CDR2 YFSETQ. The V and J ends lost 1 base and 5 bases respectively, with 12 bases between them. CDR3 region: CASSLNGGKTEAFF. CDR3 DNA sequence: TGCGCCAGCAGCTTGAACGGGGGGAAGACTGAAGCTTTCTTT.

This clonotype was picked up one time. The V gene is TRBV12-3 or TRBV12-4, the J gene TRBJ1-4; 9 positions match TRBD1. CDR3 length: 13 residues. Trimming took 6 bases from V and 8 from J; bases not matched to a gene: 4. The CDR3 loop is CASRWDRAEKLFF. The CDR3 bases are TGTGCCAGCAGGTGGGACAGGGCCGAAAAACTGTTTTTT.

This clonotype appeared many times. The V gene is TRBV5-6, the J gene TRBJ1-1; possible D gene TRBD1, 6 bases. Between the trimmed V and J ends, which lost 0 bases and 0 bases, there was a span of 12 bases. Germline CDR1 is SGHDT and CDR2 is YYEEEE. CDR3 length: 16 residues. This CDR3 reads CASSLVTGRMNTEAFF. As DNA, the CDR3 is TGTGCCAGCAGCTTGGTAACAGGGAGGATGAACACTGAAGCTTTCTTT. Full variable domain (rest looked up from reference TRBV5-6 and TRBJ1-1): DAGVTQSPTHLIKTRGQQVTLRCSPKSGHDTVSWYQQALGQGPQFIFQYYEEEERQRGNFPDRFSGHQFPNYSSELNVNALLLGDSALYLCASSLVTGRMNTEAFFGQGTRLTVV.

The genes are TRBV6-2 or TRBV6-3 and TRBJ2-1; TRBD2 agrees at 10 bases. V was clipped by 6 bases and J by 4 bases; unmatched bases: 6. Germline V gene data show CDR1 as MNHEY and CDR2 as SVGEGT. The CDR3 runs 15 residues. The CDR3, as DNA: TGTGCCAGCAGGTTCCCGACTAGCGGGTACAATGAGCAGTTCTTC. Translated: CASRFPTSGYNEQFF.

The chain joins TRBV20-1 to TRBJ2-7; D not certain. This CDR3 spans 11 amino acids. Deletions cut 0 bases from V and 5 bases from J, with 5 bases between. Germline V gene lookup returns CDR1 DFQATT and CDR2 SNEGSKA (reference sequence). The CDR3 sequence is CSARDPNEQYF. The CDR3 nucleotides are TGCAGTGCTAGAGATCCAAACGAGCAGTACTTC.

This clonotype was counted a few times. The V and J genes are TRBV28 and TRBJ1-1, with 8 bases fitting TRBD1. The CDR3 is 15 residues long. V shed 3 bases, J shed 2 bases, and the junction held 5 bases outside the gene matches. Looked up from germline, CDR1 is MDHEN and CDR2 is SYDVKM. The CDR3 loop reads CASSFMDRDNTEAFF. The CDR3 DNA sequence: TGTGCCAGCAGTTTTATGGACAGGGATAACACTGAAGCTTTCTTT.

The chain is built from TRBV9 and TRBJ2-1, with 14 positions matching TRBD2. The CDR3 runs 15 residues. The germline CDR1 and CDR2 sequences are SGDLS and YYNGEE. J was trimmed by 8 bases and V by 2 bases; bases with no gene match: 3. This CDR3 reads CASSVTSGRAYEQFF. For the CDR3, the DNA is TGTGCCAGCAGCGTGACTAGCGGGAGGGCCTATGAGCAGTTCTTC.

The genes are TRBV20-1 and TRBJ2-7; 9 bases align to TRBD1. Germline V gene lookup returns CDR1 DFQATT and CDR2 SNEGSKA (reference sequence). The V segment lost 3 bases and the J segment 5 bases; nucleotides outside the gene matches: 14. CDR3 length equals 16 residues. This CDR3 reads CSASMFWGDRAHEQYF. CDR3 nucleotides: TGCAGTGCTAGTATGTTTTGGGGGGACAGGGCCCACGAGCAGTACTTC.

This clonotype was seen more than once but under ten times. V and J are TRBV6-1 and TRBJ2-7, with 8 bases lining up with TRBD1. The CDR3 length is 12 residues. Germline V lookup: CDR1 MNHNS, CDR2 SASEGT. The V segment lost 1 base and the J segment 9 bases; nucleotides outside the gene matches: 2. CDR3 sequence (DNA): TGTGCCAGCAGTGAAGGCGGACAGGGGCAGTACTTC. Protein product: CASSEGGQGQYF.

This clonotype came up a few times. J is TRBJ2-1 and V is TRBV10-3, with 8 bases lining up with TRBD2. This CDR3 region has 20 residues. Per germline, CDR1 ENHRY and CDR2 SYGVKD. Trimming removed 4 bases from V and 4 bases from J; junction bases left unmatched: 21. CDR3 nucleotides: TGTGCCATCAGTGGAGGGACGGGTATAGCGGGGTCAGGGCCTTACAATGAGCAGTTCTTC. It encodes CAISGGTGIAGSGPYNEQFF.

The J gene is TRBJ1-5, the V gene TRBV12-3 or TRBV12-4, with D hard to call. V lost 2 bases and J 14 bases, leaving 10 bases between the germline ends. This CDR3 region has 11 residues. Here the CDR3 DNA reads TGTGCCAGCAGTTTAAGCACCTGGAAGCATTTT. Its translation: CASSLSTWKHF.

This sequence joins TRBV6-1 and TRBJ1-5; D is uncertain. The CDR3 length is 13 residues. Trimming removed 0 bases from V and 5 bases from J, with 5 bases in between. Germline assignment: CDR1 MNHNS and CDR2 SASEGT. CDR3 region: CASSEAGDQPQHF. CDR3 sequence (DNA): TGTGCCAGCAGTGAAGCTGGTGATCAGCCCCAGCATTTT.

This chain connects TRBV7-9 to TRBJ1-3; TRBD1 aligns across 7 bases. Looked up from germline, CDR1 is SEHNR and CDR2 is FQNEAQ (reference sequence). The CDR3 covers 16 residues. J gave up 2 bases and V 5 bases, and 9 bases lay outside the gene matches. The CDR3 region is CASSPNRDSTGNTIYF. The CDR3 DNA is TGTGCCAGCAGCCCCAACCGGGACAGTACTGGAAACACCATATATTTT.

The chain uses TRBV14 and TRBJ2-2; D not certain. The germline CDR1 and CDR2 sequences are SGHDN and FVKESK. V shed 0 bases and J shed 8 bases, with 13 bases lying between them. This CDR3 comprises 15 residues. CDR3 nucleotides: TGTGCCAGCAGCCAAGATCCATTAGGGTCTGGGGAGCTGTTTTTT. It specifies CASSQDPLGSGELFF.

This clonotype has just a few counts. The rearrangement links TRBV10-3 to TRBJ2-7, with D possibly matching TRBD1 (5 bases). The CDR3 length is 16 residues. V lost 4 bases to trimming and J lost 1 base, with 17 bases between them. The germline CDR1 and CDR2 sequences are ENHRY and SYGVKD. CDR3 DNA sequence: TGTGCCATCAGTGGGACGACAGCCAGTGATTCCTACGAGCAGTACTTC. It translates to CAISGTTASDSYEQYF.

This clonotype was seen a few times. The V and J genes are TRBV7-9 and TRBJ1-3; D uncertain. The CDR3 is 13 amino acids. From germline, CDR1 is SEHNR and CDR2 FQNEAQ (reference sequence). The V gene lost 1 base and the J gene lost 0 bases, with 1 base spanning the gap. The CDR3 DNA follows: TGTGCCAGCAGCTTAGACTCTGGAAACACCATATATTTT. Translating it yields CASSLDSGNTIYF.

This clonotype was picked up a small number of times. The chain's CDR3 is CASSGSNYGYTF. CDR3 bases: TGTGCCAGCAGTGGGTCTAACTATGGCTACACCTTC. This chain connects TRBV2 to TRBJ1-2; D remains ambiguous. Germline V gives CDR1 SNHLY, CDR2 FYNNEI. V was trimmed by 4 bases and J by 0 bases, leaving 3 bases between them. This CDR3 is built from 12 residues.

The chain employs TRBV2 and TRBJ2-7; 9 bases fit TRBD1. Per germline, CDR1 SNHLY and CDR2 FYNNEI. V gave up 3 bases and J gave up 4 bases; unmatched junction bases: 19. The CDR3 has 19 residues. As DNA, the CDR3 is TGTGCCAGCAGTGATTTTATTTCCGGGACAGGGCCTTTCGGTTACGAGCAGTACTTC. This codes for CASSDFISGTGPFGYEQYF.

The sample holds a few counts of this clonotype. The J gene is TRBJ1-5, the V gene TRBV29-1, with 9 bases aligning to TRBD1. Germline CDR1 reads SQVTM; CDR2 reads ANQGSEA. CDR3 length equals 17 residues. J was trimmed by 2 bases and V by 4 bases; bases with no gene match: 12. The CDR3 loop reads CSVVSGQGNSGNQPQHF. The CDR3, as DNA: TGCAGCGTTGTCTCCGGACAGGGGAATTCTGGCAATCAGCCCCAGCATTTT. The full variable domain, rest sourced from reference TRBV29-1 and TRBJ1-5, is SAVISQKPSRDICQRGTSLTIQCQVDSQVTMMFWYRQQPGQSLTLIATANQGSEATYESGFVIDKFPISRPNLTFSTLTVSNMSPEDSSIYLCSVVSGQGNSGNQPQHFGDGTRLSIL.